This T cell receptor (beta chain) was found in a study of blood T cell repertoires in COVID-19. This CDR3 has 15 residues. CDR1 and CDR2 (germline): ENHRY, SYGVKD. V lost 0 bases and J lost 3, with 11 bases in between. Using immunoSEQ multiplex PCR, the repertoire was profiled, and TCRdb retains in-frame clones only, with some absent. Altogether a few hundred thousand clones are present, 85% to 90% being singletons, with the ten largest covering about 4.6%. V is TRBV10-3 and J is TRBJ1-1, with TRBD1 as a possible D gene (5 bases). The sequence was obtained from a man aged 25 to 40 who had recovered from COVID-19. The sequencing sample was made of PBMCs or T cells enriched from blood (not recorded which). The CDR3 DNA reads TGTGCCATCAGTGAGTCTGGGGGGAGGTACACTGAAGCTTTCTTT. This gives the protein CAISESGGRYTEAFF.